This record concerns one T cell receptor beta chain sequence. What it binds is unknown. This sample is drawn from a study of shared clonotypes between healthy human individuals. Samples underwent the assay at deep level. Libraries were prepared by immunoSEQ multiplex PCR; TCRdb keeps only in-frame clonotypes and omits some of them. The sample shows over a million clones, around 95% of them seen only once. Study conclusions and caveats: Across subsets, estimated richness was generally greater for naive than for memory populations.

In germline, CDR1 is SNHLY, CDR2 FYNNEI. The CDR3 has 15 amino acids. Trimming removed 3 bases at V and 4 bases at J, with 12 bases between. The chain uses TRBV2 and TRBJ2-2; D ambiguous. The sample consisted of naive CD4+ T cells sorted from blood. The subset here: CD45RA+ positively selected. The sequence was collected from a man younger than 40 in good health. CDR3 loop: CASSDEGPTTGELFF. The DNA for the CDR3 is TGTGCCAGCAGTGATGAAGGACCGACCACCGGGGAGCTGTTTTTT.